This TCR beta chain came from a study of T-cell memory formation after mild COVID-19. This clonotype was detected only a few times. CDR3 length: 13 amino acids. Germline assignment: CDR1 SQVTM and CDR2 ANQGSEA. The V and J ends lost 6 bases and 5 bases respectively, with 15 bases between them. From the 5' RACE reads, TCRdb called clonotypes with MiXCR, one entry per CDR3 protein. Of approximately 250,000 distinct CDR3 sequences in the sample, 16% were seen once. The rearrangement uses TRBV29-1 and TRBJ2-3; D might be TRBD2 (5 bases). The sequence was collected from a man aged 18 to 35 who had mild COVID-19 (a few samples of this study predate the infection). Cell type and time point are not known. The sequencing input was PBMCs or a T cell subset sorted from them (not recorded which). The DNA of the CDR3 is TGCAGCGTCGGTCCGGGGAGAGGAGATACGCAGTATTTT. Encoded protein: CSVGPGRGDTQYF.